The T cell receptor beta chain under discussion was sequenced for a study of OX40 agonist ivuxolimab in advanced cancers. Looking at the study overall: Patients were infused with ivuxolimab every 2 weeks at 0.01 to 10 mg/kg. Three patients responded partially, comprising one with hepatocellular carcinoma and two with cutaneous melanoma.

Remarks on this clone: Its antigen remains unidentified.

Study-wide findings and caveats: Relative to CD4+, CD8+ T cells held more expanded clones on average.

This table comes from immunoSEQ multiplex PCR, and its TCRdb copy is limited to in-frame clones, with some not included. The sample lists 20,000 or so clones, approximately 82% occurring once. A history of autoimmune disease or systemic immunosuppression excluded patients. CDR1 and CDR2 (germline): LNHDA, SQIVND (reference sequence). The CDR3 extends over 15 amino acids. V was trimmed by 5 bases and J by 2 bases, leaving 16 bases between them. The clonotype originates from an adult with an advanced solid tumor such as melanoma, head and neck, liver or kidney cancer. The chain links TRBV19 to TRBJ2-7; D might be TRBD1 (6 bases). Sequenced here: CD4+ or CD8+ T cells sorted from blood, sampled in a trial of the OX40 agonist ivuxolimab. The CDR3 coding sequence is TGTGCCAGTAGTGTCCTCCCGGGACAAACCTACGAGCAGTACTTC. Amino acids: CASSVLPGQTYEQYF.